This is a list of T cell receptor beta chains from one sample in a study of control samples from healthy donors and cancer patients. The method was immunoSEQ multiplex PCR; TCRdb's version includes in-frame clones alone and lacks a portion of them. This sample has 95,000 to 150,000 clones, with about nine tenths found just once. Sample: blood. These receptors were obtained from a middle-aged man in good health. CDR3s include the opening cysteine and the closing phenylalanine or tryptophan. Fields, in order: V gene, D gene, J gene, clone size, CDR3 DNA, CDR3 protein. A D gene is named only where the DNA matches it firmly. Where a row states a size, it is once, few, many or the class of an expanded clone; other rows omit it.

V gene: TRBV10-1
D gene: NA
J gene: TRBJ1-1
clone size: NA
CDR3 DNA: TGCGCCAGCAGTCCACAGGGTTATCCTGAAGCTTTCTTT
CDR3 protein: CASSPQGYPEAFF

V gene: TRBV7-6
D gene: TRBD1
J gene: TRBJ2-7
clone size: NA
CDR3 DNA: TGTGCCAGCAGCTCCCAGGGGACAGGTCTCTACGAGCAGTACTTC
CDR3 protein: CASSSQGTGLYEQYF

V gene: TRBV5-6
D gene: NA
J gene: TRBJ2-3
clone size: NA
CDR3 DNA: TGTGCCAGCAGCTTGGACAGGGGAGGGAACACAGATACGCAGTATTTT
CDR3 protein: CASSLDRGGNTDTQYF

V gene: TRBV7-2
D gene: TRBD1
J gene: TRBJ1-1
clone size: NA
CDR3 DNA: TGTGCCAGCAGATACAAGACAGGGGTCCTGAACACTGAAGCTTTCTTT
CDR3 protein: CASRYKTGVLNTEAFF

V gene: TRBV27
D gene: NA
J gene: TRBJ1-6
clone size: NA
CDR3 DNA: TGTGCCAGCAGTTTGGGGGGCGCCGGGCATTCACCCCTCCACTTT
CDR3 protein: CASSLGGAGHSPLHF

V gene: TRBV7-2
D gene: TRBD1
J gene: TRBJ1-5
clone size: few
CDR3 DNA: TGTGCCAGCAGCGTCGACAGGGGTTATCAGCCCCAGCATTTT
CDR3 protein: CASSVDRGYQPQHF

V gene: TRBV5-6
D gene: NA
J gene: TRBJ1-2
clone size: NA
CDR3 DNA: TGTGCCAGCAGCTTGGGGCCCTTACACTATGGCTACACCTTC
CDR3 protein: CASSLGPLHYGYTF

V gene: TRBV9
D gene: TRBD2
J gene: TRBJ2-7
clone size: NA
CDR3 DNA: TGTGCCAGCAGCGAAGGGACTAGCGGGGGGTTTGCCTTCGCCCACGAGCAGTACTTC
CDR3 protein: CASSEGTSGGFAFAHEQYF

V gene: TRBV4-3
D gene: NA
J gene: TRBJ1-6
clone size: NA
CDR3 DNA: TGCGCCAGCAGCCAACAGGCCGACTATAATTCACCCCTCCACTTT
CDR3 protein: CASSQQADYNSPLHF

V gene: TRBV18
D gene: NA
J gene: TRBJ2-7
clone size: NA
CDR3 DNA: TGTGCCAGCTCACCGTTCAGGACGGAGAGCTCCTACGAGCAGTACTTC
CDR3 protein: CASSPFRTESSYEQYF

V gene: TRBV5-1
D gene: NA
J gene: TRBJ1-3
clone size: NA
CDR3 DNA: TGCGCCAGCAGTCTGGACACCTTCTCTGGAAACACCATATATTTT
CDR3 protein: CASSLDTFSGNTIYF

V gene: TRBV5-1
D gene: NA
J gene: TRBJ2-2
clone size: once
CDR3 DNA: TGCGCCAGCAGCTTGGTTGCAGGGACGAACACCGGGGAGCTGTTTTTT
CDR3 protein: CASSLVAGTNTGELFF

V gene: TRBV14
D gene: TRBD2
J gene: TRBJ2-1
clone size: NA
CDR3 DNA: TGTGCCAGCAGCCAAGGACCGGGACTAGCGGGGGGGCGTGAGCAGTTCTTC
CDR3 protein: CASSQGPGLAGGREQFF

V gene: TRBV5-1
D gene: NA
J gene: TRBJ1-2
clone size: NA
CDR3 DNA: TGCGCCAGCAGGTCAGGGGACTATGGCTACACCTTC
CDR3 protein: CASRSGDYGYTF

V gene: TRBV6-6
D gene: NA
J gene: TRBJ2-3
clone size: few
CDR3 DNA: TGTGCCACCGCGGGGAGCACAGATACGCAGTATTTT
CDR3 protein: CATAGSTDTQYF

V gene: TRBV2
D gene: NA
J gene: TRBJ1-2
clone size: few
CDR3 DNA: TGTGCCAACAATATAAACAGGGAGGCAAACTATGGCTACACCTTC
CDR3 protein: CANNINREANYGYTF

V gene: TRBV18
D gene: NA
J gene: TRBJ1-1
clone size: once
CDR3 DNA: TGTGCCAGCTCACTCGGGCGAAACACTGAAGCTTTCTTT
CDR3 protein: CASSLGRNTEAFF

V gene: TRBV7-9
D gene: NA
J gene: TRBJ2-5
clone size: NA
CDR3 DNA: TGTGCCAGCAGTTTCCCTGCCAGGTTACAAGAGACCCAGTACTTC
CDR3 protein: CASSFPARLQETQYF

V gene: TRBV7-9
D gene: NA
J gene: TRBJ2-1
clone size: NA
CDR3 DNA: TGTGCCAGCAGCTTAGTCAGAAGCTCCTACAATGAGCAGTTCTTC
CDR3 protein: CASSLVRSSYNEQFF

V gene: TRBV18
D gene: NA
J gene: TRBJ2-3
clone size: NA
CDR3 DNA: TGTGCCAGCTCACCAAGCGTGGGGGGAGATACGCAGTATTTT
CDR3 protein: CASSPSVGGDTQYF

V gene: TRBV5-1
D gene: NA
J gene: TRBJ2-3
clone size: NA
CDR3 DNA: TGCGCCAGCAGCCCACCCCTGGCGGGGAGCACAGATACGCAGTATTTT
CDR3 protein: CASSPPLAGSTDTQYF

V gene: TRBV6-2/TRBV6-3
D gene: NA
J gene: TRBJ2-1
clone size: once
CDR3 DNA: TGTGCCAGCAGCTTTTACGGCCCTATGGAGAATGAGCAGTTCTTC
CDR3 protein: CASSFYGPMENEQFF

V gene: TRBV6-5
D gene: NA
J gene: TRBJ1-1
clone size: NA
CDR3 DNA: TGTGCCAGCAGTTACGGGGCCTGGAACACTGAAGCTTTCTTT
CDR3 protein: CASSYGAWNTEAFF

V gene: TRBV24-1
D gene: TRBD2
J gene: TRBJ2-3
clone size: NA
CDR3 DNA: TGTGCCACCAGTGATTGGGGGACTAGCGGGCGAGGGGGTACGCAGTATTTT
CDR3 protein: CATSDWGTSGRGGTQYF

V gene: TRBV18
D gene: TRBD2
J gene: TRBJ2-3
clone size: NA
CDR3 DNA: TGTGCCAGCTCACGACTAGCGGGGGGCACAGATACGCAGTATTTT
CDR3 protein: CASSRLAGGTDTQYF

V gene: TRBV4-2
D gene: NA
J gene: TRBJ2-7
clone size: NA
CDR3 DNA: TGTGCCAGCAGCCCCCAAGGGGGGGGAGCGTACGAGCAGTACTTC
CDR3 protein: CASSPQGGGAYEQYF

V gene: TRBV9
D gene: NA
J gene: TRBJ2-7
clone size: NA
CDR3 DNA: TGTGCCAGCAGCTCGGGACTGCCGGGTGACGAGCAGTACTTC
CDR3 protein: CASSSGLPGDEQYF

V gene: TRBV4-3
D gene: NA
J gene: TRBJ1-6
clone size: NA
CDR3 DNA: TGCGCCAGCAGCACCACGGCAGGGGATTCACCCCTCCACTTT
CDR3 protein: CASSTTAGDSPLHF

V gene: TRBV19
D gene: NA
J gene: TRBJ1-3
clone size: NA
CDR3 DNA: TGTGCCAGTAGTATTACCGGGACCTCTGGAAACACCATATATTTT
CDR3 protein: CASSITGTSGNTIYF

V gene: TRBV10-1
D gene: NA
J gene: TRBJ1-1
clone size: NA
CDR3 DNA: TGCGCCAGCAGTGAGCAGCTCAGCACTGAAGCTTTCTTT
CDR3 protein: CASSEQLSTEAFF

V gene: TRBV18
D gene: NA
J gene: TRBJ2-5
clone size: NA
CDR3 DNA: TGTGCCAGCTCACTTGACAGGCTCCAAGAGACCCAGTACTTC
CDR3 protein: CASSLDRLQETQYF

V gene: TRBV15
D gene: TRBD2
J gene: TRBJ2-3
clone size: NA
CDR3 DNA: TGTGCCACCAGCAGATTTCTAGCGGCTAGCACAGATACGCAGTATTTT
CDR3 protein: CATSRFLAASTDTQYF

V gene: TRBV7-8
D gene: TRBD2
J gene: TRBJ2-1
clone size: NA
CDR3 DNA: TGTGCCAGCAGCTTAGCGATGCGGGGGGGCTACAATGAGCAGTTCTTC
CDR3 protein: CASSLAMRGGYNEQFF

V gene: TRBV7-9
D gene: NA
J gene: TRBJ1-2
clone size: NA
CDR3 DNA: TGTGCCAGCAGCTTATACGGTAGAGGGGATGACTATGGCTACACCTTC
CDR3 protein: CASSLYGRGDDYGYTF

V gene: TRBV4-2
D gene: NA
J gene: TRBJ2-1
clone size: once
CDR3 DNA: TGTGCCAGCAGCCAAGACGAATGGCGAAGGCAGTTCTTC
CDR3 protein: CASSQDEWRRQFF

V gene: TRBV19
D gene: TRBD1
J gene: TRBJ1-1
clone size: NA
CDR3 DNA: TGTGCCAGTAGTGTGGGGCCGGGACAGGGGGTCTTCATGAACACTGAAGCTTTCTTT
CDR3 protein: CASSVGPGQGVFMNTEAFF

V gene: TRBV3-1/TRBV3-2
D gene: TRBD1
J gene: TRBJ2-5
clone size: NA
CDR3 DNA: TGTGCCAGCAGCCCGGGACAGAACTTGCGGGAGACCCAGTACTTC
CDR3 protein: CASSPGQNLRETQYF

V gene: TRBV25-1
D gene: NA
J gene: TRBJ1-6
clone size: NA
CDR3 DNA: TGTGCCAGCAGTTTCGGGGGGGTGGATTCACCCCTCCACTTT
CDR3 protein: CASSFGGVDSPLHF

V gene: TRBV21-1
D gene: NA
J gene: TRBJ2-1
clone size: NA
CDR3 DNA: TGTGCCAGCAGCTCCCGCGGACAGGACCCCAACAATGAGCAGTTCTTC
CDR3 protein: CASSSRGQDPNNEQFF

V gene: TRBV7-3
D gene: NA
J gene: TRBJ2-1
clone size: NA
CDR3 DNA: TGTGCCAGCAGCTTATCGGACGGGACCAATGAGCAGTTCTTC
CDR3 protein: CASSLSDGTNEQFF

V gene: TRBV5-8
D gene: NA
J gene: TRBJ2-7
clone size: NA
CDR3 DNA: TGTGCCAGCAGCTTCGGGGTCTACGAGCAGTACTTC
CDR3 protein: CASSFGVYEQYF

V gene: TRBV18
D gene: NA
J gene: TRBJ1-4
clone size: NA
CDR3 DNA: TGTGCCAGCTCCCCTACACAGGCAACTAATGAAAAACTGTTTTTT
CDR3 protein: CASSPTQATNEKLFF

V gene: TRBV29-1
D gene: NA
J gene: TRBJ2-7
clone size: NA
CDR3 DNA: TGCAGCGTCGGGGATGCCGAGCAGTACTTC
CDR3 protein: CSVGDAEQYF

V gene: TRBV7-9
D gene: TRBD2
J gene: TRBJ2-1
clone size: NA
CDR3 DNA: TGTGCCAGCAGCTCGACTAGCGGCTCCTACAATGAGCAGTTCTTC
CDR3 protein: CASSSTSGSYNEQFF

V gene: TRBV5-5
D gene: NA
J gene: TRBJ2-2
clone size: once
CDR3 DNA: TGTGCCAGCAGCTTGGCGGGCGGATGGAGGGGGGACACCGGGGAGCTGTTTTTT
CDR3 protein: CASSLAGGWRGDTGELFF

V gene: TRBV24-1
D gene: TRBD1
J gene: TRBJ2-4
clone size: once
CDR3 DNA: TGTGCCACCAGTGATGGGACAGGTGTAGCCAAAAACATTCAGTACTTC
CDR3 protein: CATSDGTGVAKNIQYF

V gene: TRBV6-5
D gene: NA
J gene: TRBJ1-2
clone size: NA
CDR3 DNA: TGTGCCAGCAGTTACGCCAAGGAGAACTATGGCTACACCTTC
CDR3 protein: CASSYAKENYGYTF

V gene: TRBV4-1
D gene: TRBD1
J gene: TRBJ1-1
clone size: NA
CDR3 DNA: TGCGCCAGCAGCCAAGGGGACAGGGGAATCACTGAAGCTTTCTTT
CDR3 protein: CASSQGDRGITEAFF

V gene: TRBV7-9
D gene: NA
J gene: TRBJ1-5
clone size: NA
CDR3 DNA: TGTGCCAGCAGCTTGTCCGGAAATCAGCCCCAGCATTTT
CDR3 protein: CASSLSGNQPQHF

V gene: TRBV3-1/TRBV3-2
D gene: TRBD2
J gene: TRBJ2-7
clone size: NA
CDR3 DNA: TGTGCCAGCAGCCAAGAGGGCCTAGCGGGGGGAGCACACGAGCAGTACTTC
CDR3 protein: CASSQEGLAGGAHEQYF

V gene: TRBV15
D gene: NA
J gene: TRBJ1-1
clone size: NA
CDR3 DNA: TGTGCCACCAGCAGAGAGGAACAAGCCCTGGGTGAGACTGAAGCTTTCTTT
CDR3 protein: CATSREEQALGETEAFF

V gene: TRBV3-1/TRBV3-2
D gene: TRBD1
J gene: TRBJ1-6
clone size: NA
CDR3 DNA: TGTGCCAGTACGGGACAGGGGTCAAGTTCACCCCTCCACTTT
CDR3 protein: CASTGQGSSSPLHF

V gene: TRBV7-9
D gene: NA
J gene: TRBJ1-1
clone size: NA
CDR3 DNA: TGTGCCAGCAGCCCAGAGGACCGAGGGAACACTGAAGCTTTCTTT
CDR3 protein: CASSPEDRGNTEAFF